This TCR beta chain originates from a study of graft-versus-host responses after intestinal transplantation. Overall study context: Multivisceral, liver-intestinal, or isolated intestinal grafts went to recipients.

J gave up 7 bases and V 5 bases, and 8 bases lay outside the gene matches. This CDR3 spans 14 amino acids. Germline V gene sequence: CDR1 MNHEY, CDR2 SVGAGI. Study conclusions and caveats: Early HvG declines after transplant were associated with peak circulating GvH clone levels. Analysis identified GvH clones in recipient marrow, with some appearing first in ileum or blood.

Of note for this clone: Its target is unknown.

The method was immunoSEQ multiplex PCR; TCRdb's version includes in-frame clones alone and lacks a portion of them. Of roughly 92,000 clones in the sample, about 90% are singletons; the top ten hold around 0.11%. The sequenced sample was unstimulated CD4+ T cells sorted from spleen or lymph node cells, obtained before intestinal transplant. This sequence was found in a human donor who received an intestinal transplant. The gene calls are TRBV6-5 and TRBJ1-2; 9 nucleotides agree with TRBD1. The CDR3 sequence: CASSPTQGASGYTF. The CDR3 nucleotides are TGTGCCAGCAGTCCGACACAGGGGGCGTCTGGCTACACCTTC.